These T cell receptor beta chains were read from a single sample in a study of OX40 agonist ivuxolimab in advanced cancers. Sequencing used immunoSEQ multiplex PCR; TCRdb keeps in-frame clones, though not all of them. Among tens of thousands of clones listed, around 79% were seen once. Sequencing was performed on CD4+ or CD8+ T cells sorted from blood, taken in a trial of the OX40 agonist ivuxolimab. The origin of the receptors is an adult with an advanced solid tumor such as melanoma, head and neck, liver or kidney cancer. Both conserved end residues are part of each CDR3. The D gene is left open where the match is weak. Size is omitted from some rows. Given values are once, few, many or a class for expanded clones.

d_call: NA; clone_size: NA; j_call: TRBJ2-2; v_call: TRBV30; cdr3_nt: TGTGCCTGGAGGTTAGGTAGCCTTGGTAAGAACACCGGGGAGCTGTTTTTT; cdr3_aa: CAWRLGSLGKNTGELFF
d_call: NA; clone_size: NA; j_call: TRBJ1-2; v_call: TRBV4-1; cdr3_nt: TGCGCCAGCAGCCCCCGGGCGTCTGGTAACTATGGCTACACCTTC; cdr3_aa: CASSPRASGNYGYTF
d_call: NA; clone_size: NA; j_call: TRBJ2-7; v_call: TRBV20-1; cdr3_nt: TGCAGTGCTAGAAGGGTGGACGAGCAGTACTTC; cdr3_aa: CSARRVDEQYF
d_call: NA; clone_size: NA; j_call: TRBJ1-6; v_call: TRBV28; cdr3_nt: TGTGCCAGCAGCACCACACTCCGGGACAACTCCTATAATTCACCCCTCCACTTT; cdr3_aa: CASSTTLRDNSYNSPLHF
d_call: NA; clone_size: once; j_call: TRBJ2-7; v_call: TRBV29-1; cdr3_nt: TGCAGCGTTGAAGACCAGCGGATACCCTCCTACGAGCAGTACTTC; cdr3_aa: CSVEDQRIPSYEQYF
d_call: TRBD1; clone_size: NA; j_call: TRBJ1-2; v_call: TRBV7-6; cdr3_nt: TGTGCCAGCAGCCAATTTACAGGGGGCTTTGGCTACACCTTC; cdr3_aa: CASSQFTGGFGYTF
d_call: NA; clone_size: once; j_call: TRBJ2-4; v_call: TRBV7-2; cdr3_nt: TGTGCCAGCAGCCCACAGCTAGCCAAAAACATTCAGTACTTC; cdr3_aa: CASSPQLAKNIQYF
d_call: NA; clone_size: medium-sized; j_call: TRBJ2-2; v_call: TRBV6-4; cdr3_nt: TGTGCCAGCAGTGACAGTACAGGAGAGAACACCGGGGAGCTGTTTTTT; cdr3_aa: CASSDSTGENTGELFF
d_call: NA; clone_size: few; j_call: TRBJ1-3; v_call: TRBV5-4; cdr3_nt: TGTGCCAGCAGCCTCCAAACACAGGTCCTCTCTGGAAACACCATATATTTT; cdr3_aa: CASSLQTQVLSGNTIYF
d_call: TRBD1; clone_size: NA; j_call: TRBJ1-5; v_call: TRBV10-2; cdr3_nt: TGCGCCAGCAGTAAAGGGACAGCCGCGACCGATAGCAATCAGCCCCAGCATTTT; cdr3_aa: CASSKGTAATDSNQPQHF
d_call: NA; clone_size: NA; j_call: TRBJ2-2; v_call: TRBV19; cdr3_nt: TGTGCCAGTAGTGGCGCAGGACCCCCGAGCACCGGGGAGCTGTTTTTT; cdr3_aa: CASSGAGPPSTGELFF
d_call: TRBD2; clone_size: NA; j_call: TRBJ2-2; v_call: TRBV11-2; cdr3_nt: TGTGCCAGCAGCTCGAGACTAGCGGGGGCTCCAAGAAACACCGGGGAGCTGTTTTTT; cdr3_aa: CASSSRLAGAPRNTGELFF
d_call: TRBD1; clone_size: NA; j_call: TRBJ1-2; v_call: TRBV6-4; cdr3_nt: TGTGCCAGCAGTGCCGGACAGGGCTCGTATGGCTACACCTTC; cdr3_aa: CASSAGQGSYGYTF
d_call: TRBD2; clone_size: once; j_call: TRBJ2-3; v_call: TRBV19; cdr3_nt: TGTGCCAGTAGTATGGCGCTTCGGACTAGCGGGAGCGCCGGAATGGTTACGCAGTATTTT; cdr3_aa: CASSMALRTSGSAGMVTQYF
d_call: TRBD1; clone_size: NA; j_call: TRBJ2-2; v_call: TRBV7-8; cdr3_nt: TGTGCCAGCAGCCTGGGGGCGACAGGGACCGGGGAGCTGTTTTTT; cdr3_aa: CASSLGATGTGELFF
d_call: TRBD2; clone_size: NA; j_call: TRBJ2-5; v_call: TRBV2; cdr3_nt: TGTGCCAGCGGGGGGGGATTAGAGACCCAGTACTTC; cdr3_aa: CASGGGLETQYF
d_call: TRBD1; clone_size: NA; j_call: TRBJ1-1; v_call: TRBV9; cdr3_nt: TGTGCCAGCAGCCCGACTGGGACAGAGAACACTGAAGCTTTCTTT; cdr3_aa: CASSPTGTENTEAFF
d_call: NA; clone_size: NA; j_call: TRBJ1-1; v_call: TRBV15; cdr3_nt: TGTGCCACCAGCAGAAACCGAGGAGGTGAAGCTTTCTTT; cdr3_aa: CATSRNRGGEAFF
d_call: TRBD1; clone_size: NA; j_call: TRBJ1-5; v_call: TRBV15; cdr3_nt: TGTGCCACCAGCAGAGAGGGGACAGGCAATCAGCCCCAGCATTTT; cdr3_aa: CATSREGTGNQPQHF
d_call: NA; clone_size: NA; j_call: TRBJ2-2; v_call: TRBV21-1; cdr3_nt: TGTGCCAGCAGCACGGACACCAGGGGAGGGCGCACGACCGGGGAGCTGTTTTTT; cdr3_aa: CASSTDTRGGRTTGELFF
d_call: TRBD1; clone_size: NA; j_call: TRBJ2-7; v_call: TRBV5-5; cdr3_nt: TGTGCCAGCAGCCAAGTCCCCGGGCGGACAGGGGGAGAGCAGTACTTC; cdr3_aa: CASSQVPGRTGGEQYF
d_call: NA; clone_size: NA; j_call: TRBJ1-1; v_call: TRBV6-6; cdr3_nt: TGTGCCAGCAGTCCTAACACTGAAGCTTTCTTT; cdr3_aa: CASSPNTEAFF
d_call: NA; clone_size: once; j_call: TRBJ1-1; v_call: TRBV28; cdr3_nt: TGTGCCAGCAATTTTGAAGGTAGAAAAGCTTTCTTT; cdr3_aa: CASNFEGRKAFF
d_call: TRBD2; clone_size: NA; j_call: TRBJ2-3; v_call: TRBV6-4; cdr3_nt: TGTGCCAGCAGTGAAGTTCTAGCGGACTCCACAGATACGCAGTATTTT; cdr3_aa: CASSEVLADSTDTQYF
d_call: NA; clone_size: NA; j_call: TRBJ2-3; v_call: TRBV7-9; cdr3_nt: TGTGCCAGCAGCCGTATTCAGGCGGTTAAGAAGGATACGCAGTATTTT; cdr3_aa: CASSRIQAVKKDTQYF
d_call: NA; clone_size: NA; j_call: TRBJ2-2; v_call: TRBV18; cdr3_nt: TGTGCCAGCTCACCGTTCACCGGGGAGCTGTTTTTT; cdr3_aa: CASSPFTGELFF
d_call: NA; clone_size: NA; j_call: TRBJ2-5; v_call: TRBV6-6; cdr3_nt: TGTGCCAGCAGTCGGACCGGTCAAGAGACCCAGTACTTC; cdr3_aa: CASSRTGQETQYF
d_call: TRBD2; clone_size: NA; j_call: TRBJ2-1; v_call: TRBV11-2; cdr3_nt: TGTGCCAGCAGCTTAGAAGGCGGGGGGAACAATGAGCAGTTCTTC; cdr3_aa: CASSLEGGGNNEQFF
d_call: NA; clone_size: NA; j_call: TRBJ2-5; v_call: TRBV18; cdr3_nt: TGTGCCAGCTCACCCTCGGAGGCAGAGACCCAGTACTTC; cdr3_aa: CASSPSEAETQYF
d_call: NA; clone_size: NA; j_call: TRBJ2-3; v_call: TRBV5-1; cdr3_nt: TGCGCCAGCAGGGGTGGGGTTCGCACAGATACGCAGTATTTT; cdr3_aa: CASRGGVRTDTQYF
d_call: NA; clone_size: NA; j_call: TRBJ2-5; v_call: TRBV20-1; cdr3_nt: TGCAGTGCTAGCCCCACGGGGGCCCAGTACTTC; cdr3_aa: CSASPTGAQYF
d_call: NA; clone_size: NA; j_call: TRBJ2-1; v_call: TRBV4-2; cdr3_nt: TGTGCCAGCAGCCAGCCTAGGGGTAGCCAGGGGCAGTTCTTC; cdr3_aa: CASSQPRGSQGQFF
d_call: TRBD2; clone_size: NA; j_call: TRBJ2-3; v_call: TRBV4-1; cdr3_nt: TGCGCCAGCAGCCAAACTCCTAGCGGGGGGATGGATACGCAGTATTTT; cdr3_aa: CASSQTPSGGMDTQYF
d_call: NA; clone_size: NA; j_call: TRBJ2-7; v_call: TRBV11-2; cdr3_nt: TGTGCCAGCAGCTTAGGGGACAACTCCTACGAGCAGTACTTC; cdr3_aa: CASSLGDNSYEQYF
d_call: TRBD1; clone_size: NA; j_call: TRBJ1-6; v_call: TRBV5-8; cdr3_nt: TGTGCCAGCAGCGGCATGGGCGGGACAGTTGTTTCCTATAATTCACCCCTCCACTTT; cdr3_aa: CASSGMGGTVVSYNSPLHF
d_call: NA; clone_size: NA; j_call: TRBJ1-1; v_call: TRBV6-5; cdr3_nt: TGTGCCAGCAGTTACACCGGGGTTCATACTGAAGCTTTCTTT; cdr3_aa: CASSYTGVHTEAFF
d_call: NA; clone_size: NA; j_call: TRBJ1-1; v_call: TRBV15; cdr3_nt: TGTGCCACCAGCAGAGATAGGGAGGCGATGAACACTGAAGCTTTCTTT; cdr3_aa: CATSRDREAMNTEAFF
d_call: TRBD1; clone_size: NA; j_call: TRBJ2-2; v_call: TRBV15; cdr3_nt: TGTGCCACCAGCAGAGGGACAGGGAACACCGGGGAGCTGTTTTTT; cdr3_aa: CATSRGTGNTGELFF
d_call: TRBD2; clone_size: NA; j_call: TRBJ2-7; v_call: TRBV28; cdr3_nt: TGTGCCAGCAGTTTAGGTGGGCGGGAGGGCGACGAGCAGTACTTC; cdr3_aa: CASSLGGREGDEQYF
d_call: TRBD1; clone_size: NA; j_call: TRBJ1-2; v_call: TRBV18; cdr3_nt: TGTGCCAGCTCTCCTACCAGCGGGACAGGGCGGGGCTACACCTTC; cdr3_aa: CASSPTSGTGRGYTF
d_call: NA; clone_size: NA; j_call: TRBJ1-4; v_call: TRBV6-1; cdr3_nt: TGTGCCAGCAGAAGACAGACGGAAGAAAAACTGTTTTTT; cdr3_aa: CASRRQTEEKLFF
d_call: NA; clone_size: NA; j_call: TRBJ2-1; v_call: TRBV2; cdr3_nt: TGTGCCAGCAGTGTGGGGAACAATGAGCAGTTCTTC; cdr3_aa: CASSVGNNEQFF
d_call: NA; clone_size: NA; j_call: TRBJ1-6; v_call: TRBV5-6; cdr3_nt: TGTGCCAGCAGCTTGGGGCTTTCACCCCTCCACTTT; cdr3_aa: CASSLGLSPLHF
d_call: NA; clone_size: NA; j_call: TRBJ1-5; v_call: TRBV7-3; cdr3_nt: TGTGCCAGCAGCTTAATGGGTAGCAATCAGCCCCAGCATTTT; cdr3_aa: CASSLMGSNQPQHF
d_call: NA; clone_size: NA; j_call: TRBJ1-2; v_call: TRBV4-2; cdr3_nt: TGTGCCAGCAGCCCCGGAAGGGGGGTAAACTATGGCTACACCTTC; cdr3_aa: CASSPGRGVNYGYTF
d_call: NA; clone_size: NA; j_call: TRBJ2-1; v_call: TRBV20-1; cdr3_nt: TGCAGTACATACCACTACAATGAGCAGTTCTTC; cdr3_aa: CSTYHYNEQFF
d_call: NA; clone_size: once; j_call: TRBJ2-7; v_call: TRBV6-1; cdr3_nt: TGTGCCAGCCCCTCGGGAAATCATCCTACCTACGAGCAGTACTTC; cdr3_aa: CASPSGNHPTYEQYF
d_call: NA; clone_size: few; j_call: TRBJ1-5; v_call: TRBV19; cdr3_nt: TGTGCCAGTAGTGGGTCTGGTAGCAATCAGCCCCAGCATTTT; cdr3_aa: CASSGSGSNQPQHF
d_call: TRBD1; clone_size: once; j_call: TRBJ2-3; v_call: TRBV28; cdr3_nt: TGTGCCAGCAGCGTCAGGACAGGGGGCACAGATACGCAGTATTTT; cdr3_aa: CASSVRTGGTDTQYF
d_call: NA; clone_size: NA; j_call: TRBJ2-1; v_call: TRBV21-1; cdr3_nt: TGTGCCAGCAGCCGTTCTTCCGGGGGAGTTTCAGTCAATGAGCAGTTCTTC; cdr3_aa: CASSRSSGGVSVNEQFF